Listed below are T cell receptor beta chains from one sample, sequenced in a study of T cell responses to AZD1222 COVID-19 vaccine. Sequencing was performed with immunoSEQ multiplex PCR; in TCRdb, only in-frame clones are kept and a portion is missing. The table lists 95,000 to 150,000 clones, roughly 87% of them singletons. This sample comprised peripheral blood, obtained 28 days after the second AZD1222 dose. The receptors here all came from an adult who received the AZD1222 COVID-19 vaccine. CDR3s leave out the opening cysteine and the closing phenylalanine or tryptophan.

TRBJ2-5	TRBV28	ASSLRGWSGGETQY
TRBJ1-5	TRBV7-2	ASSPYPTGGNQPQH
TRBJ1-4	TRBV25-1	ASSALRQGANEKLF
TRBJ1-6	TRBV30	AWSVSRGGNSPLH
TRBJ1-5	TRBV7-9	ASSFQGRNQPQH
TRBJ2-1	TRBV11-3	ASSPGGGEQF
TRBJ1-4	TRBV5-1	ASSVSGGIEEKLF
TRBJ2-5	TRBV7-2	ASSLGGTGGAETQY
TRBJ1-6	TRBV9	ASSVSGTGNSPLH
TRBJ1-1	TRBV6-1	ASSETTEAF
TRBJ2-7	TRBV5-1	ASSLVLAGGAPSMNEQY
TRBJ2-2	TRBV3-1/TRBV3-2	ASSPGQLTNTGELF
TRBJ2-3	TRBV11-2	ASSLRAGGGRDTDTQY
TRBJ1-4	TRBV5-1	ASSLDQGADEKLF
TRBJ1-2	TRBV5-4	ASSSGTSVSDGYT
TRBJ2-3	TRBV12-5	ASGWGLNLDTQY
TRBJ1-1	TRBV5-1	ASSSSPTGRVSEAF
TRBJ2-7	TRBV6-5	ASRGTGTGKNEQY
TRBJ1-2	TRBV27	ASSLQGFWGYT
TRBJ1-3	TRBV7-2	ASSLWALSSGNTIY
TRBJ1-3	TRBV15	ATSRNTGYGNTIY
TRBJ2-1	TRBV19	ASSINGQGRNEQF
TRBJ2-2	TRBV3-1/TRBV3-2	ASSPGQGKRGSTGELF
TRBJ2-6	TRBV7-7	ASSKGTAGANVLT
TRBJ2-5	TRBV2	ASNYDREETQY
TRBJ1-6	TRBV25-1	ASSLGQSNSPLH
TRBJ1-1	TRBV18	ASSNQQGNTEAF
TRBJ2-2	TRBV5-1	ASSFLGAGNGGELF
TRBJ2-3	TRBV6-4	ASSDSGGGADTQY
TRBJ2-7	TRBV5-1	ASSSAGTASNEQY
TRBJ2-7	TRBV6-6	ASSPLAGVGEQY
TRBJ1-5	TRBV28	ASSLWAGNQPQH
TRBJ1-6	TRBV11-3	ASSLEGRRGPPLH
TRBJ2-7	TRBV4-2	ASSQDRRAYEQY
TRBJ2-1	TRBV2	ASRNGQGGYNEQF
TRBJ1-5	TRBV27	ASSRTGWLNQPQH
TRBJ1-2	TRBV7-3	ASSLEGASNYGYT
TRBJ1-1	TRBV28	ASSSQSEAF
TRBJ2-5	TRBV2	ASSDLAGALETQY
TRBJ1-3	TRBV19	ASMHRGTGNTIY